Below, 21 T cell receptor beta chains from the same sample are listed, as sequenced in a study of CXCR4 blockade with PD-1 therapy in pancreatic cancer. Sequencing used immunoSEQ multiplex PCR; TCRdb keeps in-frame clones, though not all of them. There are about 2,600 clones in the sample; more than 40% occur only once, and 5.5% to 6.5% lies in the top ten. Material for sequencing was tumor tissue. The receptors come from a human donor with pancreatic ductal adenocarcinoma.

This clone turned up a few times. The V gene is TRBV6-8, the J gene TRBJ2-7; 7 nucleotides line up with TRBD1. The J segment lost 6 bases and the V segment lost 5 bases, leaving 7 bases of the junction unmatched. This CDR3 region has 13 residues. Germline CDR1 is MNHGY and CDR2 is SAAAGT. For the CDR3, the DNA is TGTGCCAGCAGTACGACAGGGTGGGGCGAGCAGTACTTC. Its translation: CASSTTGWGEQYF.

The genes are TRBV16 and TRBJ2-3; TRBD1 matches at 7 bases. This CDR3 is built from 17 residues. J gave up 2 bases and V 3 bases, and 11 bases lay outside the gene matches. Germline assignment: CDR1 KGHSY and CDR2 FQNENV. CDR3 sequence reads: CASSHRTTGRNTDTQYF. The CDR3 DNA follows: TGTGCCAGCAGCCATCGGACGACAGGGAGAAACACAGATACGCAGTATTTT.

The sample holds a few counts of this clone. This chain joins TRBV6-8 and TRBJ1-2, with D possibly TRBD1 on 5 matching bases. Germline lookup yields CDR1 MNHGY and CDR2 SAAAGT. The V gene lost 1 base and the J gene lost 13 bases, with 19 bases spanning the gap. The CDR3 extends over 14 amino acids. The CDR3, as DNA: TGTGCCAGCAGTTACTACGGCGGGGGACGCCAGCCCACCTTC. Translation: CASSYYGGGRQPTF.

This clone was counted between two and nine times. This rearrangement joins TRBV10-3 to TRBJ1-6; D is undetermined. V was cut by 10 bases and J by 7 bases, with 23 bases left in between. The CDR3 is 16 amino acids. The germline CDR1 and CDR2 sequences are ENHRY and SYGVKD. In nucleotides, the CDR3 is TGTGCCACCATCGCCGGGATCCGGCTCGTGAATTCACCCCTCCACTTT. Translation: CATIAGIRLVNSPLHF.

This clone was recorded a few times. The chain recombines TRBV19 with TRBJ1-5; tentatively, D is TRBD1 (6 bases). The germline V gene encodes CDR1 LNHDA and CDR2 SQIVND (reference sequence). Trimming removed 3 bases at V and 9 bases at J, with 12 bases between. The CDR3 spans 13 residues. The chain's CDR3 is CASSMTQGTPQHF. DNA for the CDR3: TGTGCCAGTAGTATGACGCAGGGGACGCCCCAGCATTTT.

The rearrangement joins TRBV18 to TRBJ1-2; unclear D gene. V was clipped by 6 bases and J by 5 bases, with 19 bases between them. This CDR3 is built from 15 residues. CDR1 and CDR2 (germline): KGHSH, LQKENI. CDR3 region: CASSPTPEADYGYTF. The CDR3 nucleotides are TGTGCCAGCTCCCCCACCCCCGAGGCAGATTATGGCTACACCTTC.

V gene TRBV19 combines with J gene TRBJ1-3; D not certain. The V end lost 3 bases, the J end lost 7 bases, and 13 bases lay between the germline ends. CDR3 length: 14 residues. Germline values: CDR1 LNHDA, CDR2 SQIVND (reference sequence). CDR3 sequence: CASSIGQWANTIYF. The CDR3 nucleotides are TGTGCCAGTAGTATCGGGCAGTGGGCCAACACCATATATTTT.

This chain connects TRBV6-8 to TRBJ2-7; the match to TRBD1 covers 8 bases. This CDR3 is built from 14 residues. Germline assignment: CDR1 MNHGY and CDR2 SAAAGT. Losses at the gene ends were 7 bases for V and 6 bases for J; bases not matched to a gene: 11. The chain's CDR3 is CASNGRGLWSEQYF. The CDR3 bases are TGTGCCAGCAATGGCAGGGGGCTCTGGAGCGAGCAGTACTTC.

The gene calls are TRBV14 and TRBJ1-2; the D is unclear. Germline V gene data show CDR1 as SGHDN and CDR2 as FVKESK. V lost 4 bases to trimming and J lost 5 bases, with 17 bases between them. This CDR3 has 15 residues. Here the CDR3 DNA reads TGTGCCAGCAGCCGAGAGACGGGCACTCTATATGGCTACACCTTC. Its protein is CASSRETGTLYGYTF.

The V gene is TRBV19, the J gene TRBJ1-2; perhaps TRBD1 as D (5 bases). The germline V gene encodes CDR1 LNHDA and CDR2 SQIVND (reference sequence). Trimming took off 7 bases at V and 3 bases at J, with 15 bases between the two ends. This CDR3 has 14 residues. CDR3 DNA: TGTGCCAGTAAAACCGGGACGCAGCACTATGGCTACACCTTC. Translated, it gives CASKTGTQHYGYTF.

The chain uses TRBV29-1 and TRBJ1-2; TRBD1 might be the D (6 bases). The CDR3 is 14 amino acids. Germline V gene data show CDR1 as SQVTM and CDR2 as ANQGSEA. The V and J ends lost 3 bases and 5 bases respectively, with 16 bases between them. Here the CDR3 DNA reads TGCAGCGTTGACCATCCCGGGACACATTATGGCTACACCTTC. Its translation: CSVDHPGTHYGYTF.

This chain links TRBV18 with TRBJ1-4; TRBD1 might be the D (6 bases). The CDR3 contains 16 residues. Deletions cut 3 bases from V and 8 bases from J, with 19 bases between. CDR1 and CDR2 (germline): KGHSH, LQKENI. The CDR3 reads CASSPSLDRGGEKLFF. CDR3 sequence (DNA): TGTGCCAGCTCACCTTCCCTGGACAGAGGAGGAGAAAAACTGTTTTTT.

The rearrangement uses TRBV29-1 and TRBJ2-7; 7 bases match TRBD1. Germline V lookup: CDR1 SQVTM, CDR2 ANQGSEA. The CDR3 runs to 13 residues. J gave up 5 bases and V 7 bases, and 11 bases lay outside the gene matches. The CDR3 here is CSAQPRTGNEQYF. The CDR3 DNA reads TGCAGCGCTCAACCCCGGACAGGTAACGAGCAGTACTTC.

The chain joins TRBV12-5 to TRBJ2-2, with TRBD1 identical over 7 bases. CDR1 and CDR2 (germline): LGHNT, FRNRAP. The CDR3 contains 14 residues. The CDR3 bases are TGTGCCAGCACCTCAGGGGGGAACACCGGGGAGCTGTTTTTT. This gives the protein CASTSGGNTGELFF.

Only a few counts were recorded for this clone. V usage is TRBV6-1 and J usage is TRBJ2-1, with D hard to call. In germline, CDR1 is MNHNS, CDR2 SASEGT. The CDR3 runs 16 residues. The V end was cut by 1 base, the J end by 0 bases, with 10 bases between. CDR3 region: CASSEGLGYSYNEQFF. The CDR3 DNA reads TGTGCCAGCAGTGAAGGTCTGGGATACTCCTACAATGAGCAGTTCTTC.

This sequence joins TRBV30 and TRBJ2-7; D may be TRBD1 (6 bases). In germline, CDR1 is GTSNPN, CDR2 SVGIG (reference sequence). The CDR3 consists of 13 residues. Trimming left V 3 bases short and J 1 base short, with 10 bases between. CDR3 nucleotide sequence: TGTGCCTGGAGACAGGGAATATCCTACGAGCAGTACTTC. This codes for CAWRQGISYEQYF. The variable domain in full, completed from reference TRBV30 and TRBJ2-7, reads SQTIHQWPATLVQPVGSPLSLECTVEGTSNPNLYWYRQAAGRGLQLLFYSVGIGQISSEVPQNLSASRPQDRQFILSSKKLLLSDSGFYLCAWRQGISYEQYFGPGTRLTVT.

The rearrangement uses TRBV6-8 and TRBJ2-6; TRBD2 matches 11 bases. J gave up 3 bases and V 5 bases, and 6 bases lay outside the gene matches. The CDR3 consists of 17 residues. The germline V gene has CDR1 MNHGY and CDR2 SAAAGT. The CDR3 DNA sequence: TGTGCCAGCAGTGGAACTAGCGGGGGAATTGGGGCCAACGTCCTGACTTTC. Encoded protein: CASSGTSGGIGANVLTF.

The rearrangement joins TRBV14 to TRBJ2-7; D perhaps matches TRBD2 (5 bases). The CDR3 spans 17 residues. Trimming removed 5 bases at V and 6 bases at J, with 26 bases between. Looked up from germline, CDR1 is SGHDN and CDR2 is FVKESK. CDR3 residues: CASSRAGEWLRRSEQYF. In DNA form, the CDR3 reads TGTGCCAGCAGCAGAGCCGGTGAGTGGCTCCGGAGGAGCGAGCAGTACTTC.

This clone came up once. The V call is TRBV19, the J call TRBJ2-7; D is uncertain. Germline CDR1 reads LNHDA; CDR2 reads SQIVND (reference sequence). This CDR3 region has 13 residues. Trimming took off 6 bases at V and 1 base at J, with 10 bases between the two ends. Here the CDR3 DNA reads TGTGCCAGTAGCGGAGTTCTTTCCTACGAGCAGTACTTC. Its translation: CASSGVLSYEQYF.

V usage is TRBV11-3 and J usage is TRBJ2-1, with TRBD2 matching 7 bases. This CDR3 region has 14 residues. The junction had 6 bases not matched to a gene; V was cut back by 6 bases and J by 4 bases. The germline V gene encodes CDR1 SGHNT and CDR2 YENEEA. CDR3 amino acids: CASRRGGGYNEQFF. CDR3 in DNA: TGTGCCAGCAGGCGCGGGGGAGGGTACAATGAGCAGTTCTTC.

This clone was counted only a few times. The chain uses TRBV6-8 and TRBJ1-1; D remains ambiguous. The CDR3 spans 14 residues. V shed 6 bases and J shed 6 bases, with 17 bases lying between them. Germline CDR1 MNHGY, CDR2 SAAAGT. The chain's CDR3 is CASRSRGREAEAFF. The CDR3 DNA follows: TGTGCCAGCAGATCCCGGGGTCGGGAAGCTGAAGCTTTCTTT.